This T cell receptor (beta chain) originates from a study of metastatic and nonmetastatic thyroid tumors. Study summary: The comparison covered peripheral blood and tumor or nodule tissue in malignant and benign thyroid patients. Study-wide findings and caveats: Malignant tumors reportedly showed significantly higher TCR beta diversity than benign nodules in both blood and tumor.

Ahead of thyroid surgery, no patient had received treatment of any kind. From germline, CDR1 is SGHRS and CDR2 YFSETQ. CDR3 length equals 14 residues. Trimming removed 0 bases at V and 4 bases at J, with 10 bases between. Points on this clone: Its target is not known.

As handled by the study authors: It was from CDR3 differences across clinicopathological groups that a distant-metastasis classifier for papillary thyroid cancer was built. TCRdb called clones again from the PCR reads with MiXCR. For this entry, the V and J calls and clone size follow TCRdb and not the study's own pipeline. The data show tens of thousands of clones, 35% to 40% seen once. The source is a female donor with papillary thyroid cancer or a benign thyroid nodule (not recorded which). Some clones in this sample may be carry-over from other donors' samples. Sequenced: tumor tissue. The V and J genes are TRBV5-1 and TRBJ1-1, with a tentative D call TRBD1 (5 bases). Here the CDR3 reads CASSLAGGGTEAFF. CDR3 bases: TGCGCCAGCAGCTTGGCGGGGGGTGGCACTGAAGCTTTCTTT.